This T cell receptor (beta chain) is drawn from a study of blood T cell repertoires in COVID-19. Turning to the study itself: PBMCs, B-cell-depleted T cells, or T cells were the source of the cDNA or gDNA that made up the material.

V lost 2 bases and J lost 1, with 11 bases in between. Germline V gene sequence: CDR1 MNHEY, CDR2 SMNVEV (reference sequence). The CDR3 loop spans 15 amino acids. This clone was detected only a few times. Only in-frame clones appear in the TCRdb table, and some are missing; sequencing was by immunoSEQ multiplex PCR. The table shows roughly 230,000 clones, with about 85% occurring only once. This clonotype originated in a man aged 40-55 years with acute or convalescent COVID-19. The sequenced sample consisted of peripheral blood. The rearrangement joins TRBV27 to TRBJ1-2; maybe TRBD1 (5 bases). In nucleotides, the CDR3 is TGTGCCAGCAGTTTAAAGCAGGGACTTAACTATGGCTACACCTTC. Protein: CASSLKQGLNYGYTF.